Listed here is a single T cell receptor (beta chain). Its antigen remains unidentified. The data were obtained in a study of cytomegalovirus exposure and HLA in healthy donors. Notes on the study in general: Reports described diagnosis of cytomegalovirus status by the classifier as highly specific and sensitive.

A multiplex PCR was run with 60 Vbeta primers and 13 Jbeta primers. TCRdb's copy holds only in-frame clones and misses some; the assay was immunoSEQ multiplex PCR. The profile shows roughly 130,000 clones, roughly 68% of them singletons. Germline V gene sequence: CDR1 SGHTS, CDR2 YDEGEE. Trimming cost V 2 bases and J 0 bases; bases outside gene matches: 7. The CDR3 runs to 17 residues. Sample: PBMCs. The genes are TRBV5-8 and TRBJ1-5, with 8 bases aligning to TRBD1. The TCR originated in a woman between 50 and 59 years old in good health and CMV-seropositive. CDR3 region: CASSFGRGHDSNQPQHF. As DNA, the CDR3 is TGTGCCAGCAGCTTTGGCAGGGGGCATGATAGCAATCAGCCCCAGCATTTT.